These T cell receptor beta chains were read from a single sample in a study of tumor-infiltrating lymphocytes in primary liver carcinoma. In TCRdb, the multiplex PCR reads were re-called with MiXCR into one record per CDR3 protein. The sample has 75,000 to 80,000 distinct CDR3 sequences; roughly 72% are singletons. The sequenced sample was tumor-adjacent normal liver tissue. The receptor set was obtained from a man in his forties with primary liver carcinoma and hepatitis B virus infection. Both conserved end residues are part of each CDR3. D genes are given only for firm matches. For some rows the clone size is stated as once, few or many, or as a class when expanded; others skip it.

v_gene,j_gene,d_gene,abundance,CDR3aa,CDR3nt
TRBV11-1,TRBJ2-1,TRBD2,.,CASSPGLAGEVDNGQFF,TGTGCCAGCAGCCCGGGACTAGCGGGAGAAGTTGACAATGGGCAGTTCTTC
TRBV11-2,TRBJ2-7,.,.,CASGFGHPSHEQYF,TGTGCCAGCGGCTTCGGACACCCCTCCCACGAGCAATACTTC
TRBV5-4,TRBJ2-2,TRBD2,.,CASSPGLAGVKTGELFF,TGTGCCAGCAGCCCAGGACTTGCGGGAGTAAAGACCGGGGAGCTGTTTTTT
TRBV4-2,TRBJ2-1,.,.,CASSLGYSDNEQFF,TGCGCCAGCAGTCTAGGGTACAGCGACAATGAGCAGTTCTTC
TRBV14,TRBJ2-7,TRBD2,many,CASSPRLAGAPLVTYGQYF,TGTGCCAGCAGCCCCCGACTAGCGGGAGCCCCTCTGGTCACCTACGGGCAGTACTTC
TRBV6-2/TRBV6-3,TRBJ2-7,TRBD2,many,CASSWTSGSGEQYF,TGTGCCAGCAGTTGGACTAGCGGGAGTGGGGAGCAGTACTTC
TRBV6-6,TRBJ2-1,.,.,CASSCGTEFPNEQFF,TGTGCCAGTAGTTGCGGGACAGAGTTTCCCAATGAGCAGTTCTTC
TRBV29-1,TRBJ2-5,TRBD1,.,CNMPVGTGGLGETQYF,TGCAACATGCCGGTGGGGACAGGGGGCCTAGGAGAGACCCAGTACTTC
TRBV6-5,TRBJ1-1,.,.,CASSYTTRTGAFF,TGTGCCAGCAGTTACACCACACGCACTGGAGCTTTCTTT
TRBV18,TRBJ2-3,TRBD2,.,CANSFGLAGTDTQYF,TGTGCCAACTCCTTCGGACTAGCGGGCACAGATACGCAGTATTTT
TRBV6-5,TRBJ2-3,TRBD2,.,CASSYERGRIDAQYF,TGTGCCAGCAGTTACGAGCGGGGACGCATAGATGCGCAGTATTTT
TRBV12-3/TRBV12-4,TRBJ2-1,.,many,CASSSGGVGEQFF,TGTGCCAGCAGTTCCGGGGGCGTCGGTGAGCAGTTCTTC
TRBV6-2/TRBV6-3,TRBJ2-7,.,.,CASSYAVPGPYGGQYF,TGTGCCAGCAGCTACGCGGTTCCAGGGCCCTATGGCGGGCAGTACTTC
TRBV7-9,TRBJ2-7,.,.,CASSIWGDQRLRYEQYF,TGTGCCAGCAGCATATGGGGAGATCAGCGCCTCCGCTACGAGCAGTACTTC
TRBV11-2,TRBJ2-4,TRBD1,.,CASSSGTGDNIQYF,TGTGCCAGCAGCTCCGGGACAGGGGATAACATTCAGTACTTC
TRBV11-3,TRBJ2-3,.,.,CTSSLVGGETQYF,TGTACCAGCAGCTTAGTTGGCGGAGAGACGCAGTATTTT
TRBV4-3,TRBJ1-5,.,.,CASGQDYEGAPGNQPQHF,TGCGCCAGCGGCCAAGATTACGAAGGGGCTCCCGGCAATCAGCCCCAGCATTTT
TRBV19,TRBJ1-2,.,few,CASRGPGNDYGYTF,TGTGCCAGTAGGGGACCGGGAAACGACTATGGCTACACCTTC
TRBV6-6,TRBJ2-3,TRBD2,.,CASRKGTSGKADTHYF,TGTGCCAGCAGGAAAGGGACTAGCGGGAAGGCGGATACGCATTATTTT
TRBV28,TRBJ2-7,TRBD2,.,CPSSPLAGVCEQYF,TGTCCCAGCAGTCCCTTAGCGGGAGTTTGCGAGCAGTACTTC
TRBV6-2/TRBV6-3,TRBJ1-2,.,.,CASSSNRPNYGYTF,TGTGCCAGCAGTTCCAATCGACCAAACTATGGCTACACCTTC
TRBV5-5,TRBJ2-1,TRBD1,.,CGSSQKQGNNFGPGYNKQLF,TGTGGCAGCAGCCAAAAACAGGGGAACAATTTCGGGCCGGGGTACAATAAGCAGCTATTC
TRBV20-1,TRBJ2-1,TRBD2,few,CSANALAGASEQFF,TGCAGTGCCAACGCACTAGCGGGCGCGAGTGAGCAGTTCTTC
TRBV14,TRBJ2-2,.,.,CTGSHRRTGLTGGLFF,TGTACCGGCAGCCACAGAAGGACGGGACTCACCGGGGGGCTGTTTTTT
TRBV7-2,TRBJ2-2,.,.,CASSTRDLGTGELFF,TGTGCCAGCAGCACCCGGGACTTAGGAACCGGGGAGCTGTTTTTT
TRBV5-1,TRBJ1-1,.,.,CASSPMGGGSEAFF,TGCGCCAGCAGCCCAATGGGGGGGGGGTCTGAAGCTTTCTTT